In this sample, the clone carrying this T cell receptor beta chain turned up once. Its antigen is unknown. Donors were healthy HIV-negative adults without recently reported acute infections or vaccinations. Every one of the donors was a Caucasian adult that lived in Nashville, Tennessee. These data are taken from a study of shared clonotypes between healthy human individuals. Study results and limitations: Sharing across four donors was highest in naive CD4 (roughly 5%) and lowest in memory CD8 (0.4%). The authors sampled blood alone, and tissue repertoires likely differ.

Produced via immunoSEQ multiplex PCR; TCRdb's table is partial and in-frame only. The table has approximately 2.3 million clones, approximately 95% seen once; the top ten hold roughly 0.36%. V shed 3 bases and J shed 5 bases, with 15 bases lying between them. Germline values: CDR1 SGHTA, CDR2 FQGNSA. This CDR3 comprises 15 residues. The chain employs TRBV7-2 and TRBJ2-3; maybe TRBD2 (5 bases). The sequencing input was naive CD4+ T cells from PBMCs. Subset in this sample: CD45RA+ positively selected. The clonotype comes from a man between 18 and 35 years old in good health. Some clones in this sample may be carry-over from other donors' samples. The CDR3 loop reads CASSLSGPRGDTQYF. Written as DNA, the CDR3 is TGTGCCAGCAGCTTGAGCGGTCCACGGGGAGATACGCAGTATTTT.